Below are 12 T cell receptor beta chains sequenced from a single sample in a study of tumor-infiltrating lymphocytes in glioblastoma multiforme. Multiple V-beta primers and a C-beta primer amplified TCRB from RNA. TCRdb passed the multiplex PCR reads through MiXCR, listing each CDR3 protein once. The data contain fewer than 25,000 distinct CDR3 sequences, around 72% of them singletons. Sequencing was done on a sample of peripheral blood. The receptor source for this set is a male donor with glioblastoma.

This clonotype was picked up one time. V and J are TRBV24-1 and TRBJ2-3; 14 positions match TRBD2. The germline V gene encodes CDR1 KGHDR and CDR2 SFDVKD. This CDR3 spans 16 amino acids. V lost 9 bases to trimming and J lost 5 bases; unmatched junction nucleotides: 9. CDR3 in amino acids: CATAGLAGAARDTQYF. CDR3 nucleotides: TGTGCCACCGCGGGACTAGCGGGAGCGGCCAGAGATACGCAGTATTTT.

With regard to this clonotype: An end of the junction does not agree with germline; a read error may underlie this. The chain employs TRBV11-2 and TRBJ1-2; D ambiguous. Germline CDR1 reads SGHAT; CDR2 reads FQNNGV. The CDR3 is made up of 13 amino acids. This CDR3 reads CASSLASAGGYTF. The CDR3, as DNA: TGTGCCAGCAGCCTAGCTTCAGCCGGTGGCTACACCTTT.

In this sample, this clonotype turned up many times. The V call is TRBV6-2 or TRBV6-3, the J call TRBJ2-2; 7 bases align to TRBD2. CDR1 MNHEY and CDR2 SVGEGT come from the germline V gene. This CDR3 has 15 residues. J was trimmed by 8 bases and V by 0 bases; bases with no gene match: 6. CDR3 DNA: TGTGCCAGCAGTTACTCCCTGGCGGGAGAAGGGGAGCTGTTTTTT. This gives the protein CASSYSLAGEGELFF.

A remark on this clonotype: A read error is likely, as this CDR3 ends without the conserved phenylalanine or tryptophan. The V and J genes are TRBV30 and TRBJ1-1; possibly TRBD1 for D (5 bases). Germline CDR1 reads GTSNPN; CDR2 reads SVGIG (reference sequence). The CDR3 loop spans 12 amino acids. V gave up 8 bases and J gave up 6 bases, with 16 bases separating them. The CDR3 bases are TGTGCCCGCCGTTCAGGGATGGCTGAAGCTTTCTCT. This codes for CARRSGMAEAFS.

This clonotype was seen more than once but under ten times. Mismatch with germline at one junction end may stem from a read error. This sequence joins TRBV11-2 and TRBJ2-3; D is unclear. The CDR3 contains 16 residues. CDR1 and CDR2 (germline): SGHAT, FQNNGV. CDR3 sequence (DNA): TGTGCCAGCAGCTCTGGGCCGCCGCGTAGCACAGATACGCATTATTTT. Protein sequence: CASSSGPPRSTDTHYF.

This clonotype was seen ten or more times. This sequence joins TRBV7-9 and TRBJ2-7; D call uncertain. This CDR3 spans 12 amino acids. Trimming shortened V by 2 bases and J by 5 bases, and 7 bases separated the two germline ends. CDR1 is SEHNR, CDR2 FQNEAQ, per germline (reference sequence). This CDR3 is CASSLPTHEQYF. The CDR3 DNA reads TGTGCCAGCAGCTTACCCACCCACGAGCAGTACTTC. The full variable domain, in which reference TRBV7-9 and TRBJ2-7 provide the parts outside the CDR3, is DTGVSQNPRHKITKRGQNVTFRCDPISEHNRLYWYRQTLGQGPEFLTYFQNEAQLEKSRLLSDRFSAERPKGSFSTLEIQRTEQGDSAMYLCASSLPTHEQYFGPGTRLTVT.

In its sample, this clonotype was seen many times. The rearrangement joins TRBV20-1 to TRBJ2-1; 8 bases fit TRBD2. This CDR3 comprises 16 residues. Germline V CDR1 and CDR2: DFQATT, SNEGSKA (reference sequence). Trimming removed 0 bases from V and 0 bases from J; junction bases left unmatched: 4. As DNA, the CDR3 is TGCAGTGCTAGAGAGGGTAGCGGGAACTCCTACAATGAGCAGTTCTTC. Protein product: CSAREGSGNSYNEQFF.

On this clonotype itself: The junction departs from the called germline gene at one end, perhaps through a read error. V gene TRBV11-2 combines with J gene TRBJ2-3; D may be TRBD1 (5 bases). In germline, CDR1 is SGHAT, CDR2 FQNNGV. This CDR3 region has 13 residues. CDR3 coding DNA: TGTACCAGCAGCTTCCCCCAGCGACAGACTCAGTATTTT. Translated, it gives CTSSFPQRQTQYF.

This chain uses TRBV6-1 with TRBJ2-7; TRBD1 is a possible D gene (6 bases). The CDR3 consists of 14 residues. V was pared by 4 bases and J by 4 bases, with 14 bases between. The germline CDR1 and CDR2 sequences are MNHNS and SASEGT. CDR3 region: CASSVQGGPYEQYF. The CDR3 DNA reads TGTGCCAGCAGTGTACAGGGTGGTCCTTACGAGCAGTACTTC.

This clonotype was seen at least ten times. The chain recombines TRBV6-4 with TRBJ2-3; TRBD1 matches 9 bases. CDR3 length: 13 residues. The germline gives CDR1 MRHNA, CDR2 SNTAGT. The V segment lost 6 bases and the J segment 3 bases; nucleotides outside the gene matches: 1. The CDR3 sequence: CASRGQGTDTQYF. In nucleotides, the CDR3 is TGTGCCAGCAGGGGACAGGGAACAGATACGCAGTATTTT.

Relative to its sample, this clonotype is large. The chain couples TRBV11-2 to TRBJ2-7; tentatively, D is TRBD1 (5 bases). Germline CDR1 and CDR2: SGHAT and FQNNGV. The length of the CDR3 is 14 residues. The germline V and J ends were trimmed by 2 bases and 6 bases, with 14 bases remaining between them. Here the CDR3 DNA reads TGTGCCAGCAGCTTACTCCAGGGTCAGGGCGAGCAGTACTTC. It yields the protein CASSLLQGQGEQYF. The full variable domain, rest sourced from reference TRBV11-2 and TRBJ2-7, is EAGVAQSPRYKIIEKRQSVAFWCNPISGHATLYWYQQILGQGPKLLIQFQNNGVVDDSQLPKDRFSAERLKGVDSTLKIQPAKLEDSAVYLCASSLLQGQGEQYFGPGTRLTVT.

This clonotype was recorded many times. The J gene is TRBJ1-5, the V gene TRBV29-1, with 7 positions matching TRBD1. J lost 6 bases, V lost 4 bases, and 9 bases had no gene match. The CDR3 has 14 residues. Germline-derived CDR1 and CDR2 are SQVTM and ANQGSEA. CDR3 region: CSVAQDRERQPQHF. As DNA, the CDR3 is TGCAGCGTTGCCCAAGACAGGGAGCGTCAGCCCCAGCATTTT.